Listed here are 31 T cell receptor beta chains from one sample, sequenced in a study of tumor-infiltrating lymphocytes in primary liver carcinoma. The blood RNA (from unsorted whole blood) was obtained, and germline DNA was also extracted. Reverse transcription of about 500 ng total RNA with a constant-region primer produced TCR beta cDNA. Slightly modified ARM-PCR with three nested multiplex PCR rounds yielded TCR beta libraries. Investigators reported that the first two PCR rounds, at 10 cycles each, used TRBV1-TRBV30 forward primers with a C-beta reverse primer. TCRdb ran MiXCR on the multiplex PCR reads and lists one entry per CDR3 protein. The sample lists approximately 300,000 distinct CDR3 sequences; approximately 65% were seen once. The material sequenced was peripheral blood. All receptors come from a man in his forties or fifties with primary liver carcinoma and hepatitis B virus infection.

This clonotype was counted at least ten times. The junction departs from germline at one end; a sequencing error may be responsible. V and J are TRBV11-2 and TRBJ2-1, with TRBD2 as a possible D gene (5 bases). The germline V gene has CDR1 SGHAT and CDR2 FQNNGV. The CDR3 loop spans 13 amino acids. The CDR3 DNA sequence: TGTGCCACCAGCGAGGGTACCCACAATGAGCAGTTCTTC. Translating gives CATSEGTHNEQFF.

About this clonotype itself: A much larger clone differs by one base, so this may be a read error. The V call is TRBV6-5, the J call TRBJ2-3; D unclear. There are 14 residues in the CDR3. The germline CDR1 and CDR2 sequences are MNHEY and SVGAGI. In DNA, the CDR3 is TGTGCCAGAAGTTACGAGCTTTCATCGGATACGCAGTATTTT. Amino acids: CARSYELSSDTQYF.

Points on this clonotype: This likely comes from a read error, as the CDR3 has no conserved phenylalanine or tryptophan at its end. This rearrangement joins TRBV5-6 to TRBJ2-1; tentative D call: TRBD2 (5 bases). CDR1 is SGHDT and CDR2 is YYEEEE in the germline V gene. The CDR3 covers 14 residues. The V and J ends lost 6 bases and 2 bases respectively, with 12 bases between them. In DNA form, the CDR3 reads TGTGCCAGCATCCCCTGGACTGCCTACAATGAGCAGTTCCTC. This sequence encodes CASIPWTAYNEQFL.

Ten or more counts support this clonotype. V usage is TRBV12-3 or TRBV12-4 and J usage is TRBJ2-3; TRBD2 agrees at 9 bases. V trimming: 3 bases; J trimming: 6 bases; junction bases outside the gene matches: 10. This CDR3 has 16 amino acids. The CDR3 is CASSFYGLAGTDTQYF. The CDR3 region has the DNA TGTGCCAGCAGTTTTTACGGCCTAGCGGGGACCGATACGCAGTATTTT.

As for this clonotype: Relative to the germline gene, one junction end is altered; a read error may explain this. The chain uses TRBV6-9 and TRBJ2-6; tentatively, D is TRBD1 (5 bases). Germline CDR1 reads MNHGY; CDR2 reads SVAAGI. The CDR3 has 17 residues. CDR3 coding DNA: TGTGCCAGCAGTCAGGGAACAAGGGAAGGTGGGGCCGACGTCCTGACTTTC. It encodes CASSQGTREGGADVLTF.

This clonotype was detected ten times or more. In nucleotides, the CDR3 is TGCGCCAGCAGCCCTGACGGGCCGCGTGGCTACACCTTC. Amino acid sequence: CASSPDGPRGYTF. V and J are TRBV4-3 and TRBJ1-2; the D is unclear. The length of the CDR3 is 13 residues. From germline, CDR1 is LGHNA and CDR2 YSLEER. V lost 4 bases to trimming and J lost 7 bases, with 13 bases between them.

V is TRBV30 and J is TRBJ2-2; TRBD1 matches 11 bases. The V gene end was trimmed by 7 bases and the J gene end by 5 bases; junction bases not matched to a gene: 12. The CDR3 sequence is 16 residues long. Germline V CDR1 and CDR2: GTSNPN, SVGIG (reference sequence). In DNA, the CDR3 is TGTGCCTCCTCGGGACAGGGGGGACTCGGAACCGGGGAGCTGTTTTTT. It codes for CASSGQGGLGTGELFF.

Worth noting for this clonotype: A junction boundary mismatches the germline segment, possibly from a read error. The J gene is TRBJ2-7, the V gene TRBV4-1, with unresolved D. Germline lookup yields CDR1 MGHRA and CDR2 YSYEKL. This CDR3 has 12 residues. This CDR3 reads CASNQNLYEKYF. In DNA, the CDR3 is TGCGCCAGCAACCAAAATCTCTACGAGAAGTACTTC.

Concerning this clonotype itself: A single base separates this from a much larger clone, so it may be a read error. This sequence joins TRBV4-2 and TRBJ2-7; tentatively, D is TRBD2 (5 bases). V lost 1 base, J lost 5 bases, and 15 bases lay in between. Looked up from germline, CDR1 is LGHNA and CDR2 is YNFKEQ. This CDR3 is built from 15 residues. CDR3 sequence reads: CASSQGENSLHEQYF. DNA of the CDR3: TGTGCCAGCAGCCAAGGGGAGAATAGTCTCCACGAGCAGTACTTC.

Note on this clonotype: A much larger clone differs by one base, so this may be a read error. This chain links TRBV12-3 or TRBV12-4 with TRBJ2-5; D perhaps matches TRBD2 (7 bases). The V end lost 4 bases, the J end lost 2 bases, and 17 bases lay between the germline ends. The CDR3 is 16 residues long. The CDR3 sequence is CASSSRLGGGQETQYF. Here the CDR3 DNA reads TGTGCCAGCAGTTCCCGACTAGGGGGGGGGCAAGAGACCCAGTACTTC.

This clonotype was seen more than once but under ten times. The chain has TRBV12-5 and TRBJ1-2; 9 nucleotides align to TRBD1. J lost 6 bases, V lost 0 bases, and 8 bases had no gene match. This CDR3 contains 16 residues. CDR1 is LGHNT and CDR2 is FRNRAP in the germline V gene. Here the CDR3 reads CASGLVQTGGSNGYTF. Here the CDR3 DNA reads TGTGCTAGTGGTTTGGTACAAACAGGGGGCTCCAATGGCTACACCTTC.

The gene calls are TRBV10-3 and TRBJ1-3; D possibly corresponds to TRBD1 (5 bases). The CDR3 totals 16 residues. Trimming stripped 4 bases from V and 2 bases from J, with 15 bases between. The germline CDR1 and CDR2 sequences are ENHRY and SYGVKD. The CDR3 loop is CAISGPAGRAGNTIYF. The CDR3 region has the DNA TGTGCCATCAGTGGGCCTGCAGGGAGGGCTGGAAACACCATATATTTT.

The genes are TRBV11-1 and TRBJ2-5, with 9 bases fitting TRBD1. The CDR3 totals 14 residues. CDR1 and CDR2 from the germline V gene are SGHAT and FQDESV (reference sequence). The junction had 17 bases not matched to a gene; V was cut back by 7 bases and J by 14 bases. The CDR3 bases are TGTGCCAGCACCCCCGGGACAGGGATAGAGACGCAATACTTC. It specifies CASTPGTGIETQYF.

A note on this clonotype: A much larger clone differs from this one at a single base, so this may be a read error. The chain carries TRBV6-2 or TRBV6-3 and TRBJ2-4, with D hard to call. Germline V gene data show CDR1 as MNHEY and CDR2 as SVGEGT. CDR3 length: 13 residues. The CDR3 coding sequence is TGTGCCACCGCTCGCCACTACCCTGACATTGAGTACTTC. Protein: CATARHYPDIEYF.

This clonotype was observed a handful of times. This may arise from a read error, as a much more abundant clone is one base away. CDR3 sequence: CSVGQVPMTGELFF. The CDR3 DNA is TGCAGCGTTGGACAGGTCCCGATGACCGGGGAGCTGTTTTTT. The chain links TRBV29-1 to TRBJ2-2; maybe TRBD1 (6 bases). Per germline, CDR1 SQVTM and CDR2 ANQGSEA. This CDR3 comprises 14 residues. V was cut by 4 bases and J by 5 bases, with 14 bases left in between.

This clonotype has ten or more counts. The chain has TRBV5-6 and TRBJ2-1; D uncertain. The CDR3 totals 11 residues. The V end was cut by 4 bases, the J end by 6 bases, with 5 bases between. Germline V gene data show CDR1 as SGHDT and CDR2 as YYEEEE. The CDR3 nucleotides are TGTGCCAGCAGCCTCGGCAATGAGCAGTTCTTC. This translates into CASSLGNEQFF.

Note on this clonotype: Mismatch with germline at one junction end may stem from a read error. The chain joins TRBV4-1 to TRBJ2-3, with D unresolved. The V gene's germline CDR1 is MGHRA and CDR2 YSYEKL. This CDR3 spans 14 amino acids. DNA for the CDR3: TGCGCCAGCAGCCGAGATCCCGGCACAGATACACAGTATTTT. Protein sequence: CASSRDPGTDTQYF.

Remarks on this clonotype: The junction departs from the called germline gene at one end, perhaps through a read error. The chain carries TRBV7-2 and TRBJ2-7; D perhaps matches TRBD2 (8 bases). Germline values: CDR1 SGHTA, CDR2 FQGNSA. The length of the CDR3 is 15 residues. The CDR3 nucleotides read TGTGCCGGCAGCTTAGGGGGCGGCGGGAGGTTCGAGCAGTACTTC. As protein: CAGSLGGGGRFEQYF.

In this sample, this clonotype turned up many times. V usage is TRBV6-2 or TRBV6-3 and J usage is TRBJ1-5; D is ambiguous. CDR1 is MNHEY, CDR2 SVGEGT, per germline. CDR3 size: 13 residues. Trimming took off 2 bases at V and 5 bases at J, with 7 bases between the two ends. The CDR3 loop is CASSYNPDQPQHF. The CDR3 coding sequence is TGTGCCAGCAGTTACAACCCGGATCAGCCCCAGCATTTT.

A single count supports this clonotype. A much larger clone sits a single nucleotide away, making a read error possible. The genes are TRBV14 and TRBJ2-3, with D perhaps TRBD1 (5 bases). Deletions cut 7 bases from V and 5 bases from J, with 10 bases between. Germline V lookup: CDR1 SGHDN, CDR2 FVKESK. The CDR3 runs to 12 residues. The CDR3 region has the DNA TGTGCCAGCAACGCCCAGGGAGATACGCAGTATTTT. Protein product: CASNAQGDTQYF.

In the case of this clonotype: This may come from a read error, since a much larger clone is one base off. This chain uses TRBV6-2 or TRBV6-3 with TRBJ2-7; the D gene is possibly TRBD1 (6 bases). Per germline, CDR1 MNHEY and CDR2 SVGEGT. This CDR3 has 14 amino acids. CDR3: CGSSPGTLPYEQYF. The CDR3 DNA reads TGTGGCAGCAGTCCAGGGACATTACCCTACGAGCAGTACTTC.

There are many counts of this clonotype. Here the CDR3 reads CASSYRFVETQYF. CDR3 coding DNA: TGTGCCAGCAGTTACCGGTTTGTGGAGACCCAGTACTTC. The V and J genes are TRBV6-2 or TRBV6-3 and TRBJ2-5; D is undetermined. The CDR3 sequence is 13 residues long. Trimming took 2 bases from V and 5 from J, leaving 9 bases between them. Germline CDR1 reads MNHEY; CDR2 reads SVGEGT.

CDR3 sequence (DNA): TGCAGTGCTGGACTAGCGGGGCAAGAGACCCAGTACTTC. Translation: CSAGLAGQETQYF. The rearrangement uses TRBV20-1 and TRBJ2-5, with 12 bases identical to TRBD2. The J segment lost 2 bases and the V segment lost 5 bases, leaving 0 bases of the junction unmatched. CDR3 length equals 13 residues. Germline CDR1 is DFQATT and CDR2 is SNEGSKA (reference sequence).

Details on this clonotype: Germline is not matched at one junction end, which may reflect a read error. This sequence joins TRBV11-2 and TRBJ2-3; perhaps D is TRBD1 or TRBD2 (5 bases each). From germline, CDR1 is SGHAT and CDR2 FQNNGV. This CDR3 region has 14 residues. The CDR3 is CVSSLDWGSNTQYF. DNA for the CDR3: TGTGTCAGCAGCTTAGACTGGGGGTCGAATACGCAGTATTTT.

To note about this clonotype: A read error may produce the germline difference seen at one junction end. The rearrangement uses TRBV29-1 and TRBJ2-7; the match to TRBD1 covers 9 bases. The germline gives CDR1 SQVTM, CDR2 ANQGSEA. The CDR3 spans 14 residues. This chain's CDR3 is CGVLGDRDTYEQYF. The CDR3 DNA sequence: TGCGGCGTATTGGGGGACAGGGATACCTACGAGCAGTACTTC.

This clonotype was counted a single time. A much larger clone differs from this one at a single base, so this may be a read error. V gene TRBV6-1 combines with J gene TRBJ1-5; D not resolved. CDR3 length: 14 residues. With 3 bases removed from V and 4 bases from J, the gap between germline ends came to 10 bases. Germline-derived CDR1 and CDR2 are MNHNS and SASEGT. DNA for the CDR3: TGTGCCAGCAGTGATGTGTCCAGGAATCAGCCCCAGCATTTT. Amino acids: CASSDVSRNQPQHF.

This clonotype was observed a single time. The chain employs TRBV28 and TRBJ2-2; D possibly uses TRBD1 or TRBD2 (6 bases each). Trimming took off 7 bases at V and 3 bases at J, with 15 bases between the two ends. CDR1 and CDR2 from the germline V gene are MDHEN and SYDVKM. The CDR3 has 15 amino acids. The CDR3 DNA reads TGTGCCAGCACTCTTCTGGGGGGCGACACCGGGGAGCTGTTTTTT. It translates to CASTLLGGDTGELFF.

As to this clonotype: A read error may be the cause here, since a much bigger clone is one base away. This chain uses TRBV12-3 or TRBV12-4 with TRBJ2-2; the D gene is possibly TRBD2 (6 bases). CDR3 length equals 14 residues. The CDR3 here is CASTGGPGTWELFF. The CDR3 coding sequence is TGTGCCAGCACCGGAGGGCCAGGCACCTGGGAGCTGTTTTTT.

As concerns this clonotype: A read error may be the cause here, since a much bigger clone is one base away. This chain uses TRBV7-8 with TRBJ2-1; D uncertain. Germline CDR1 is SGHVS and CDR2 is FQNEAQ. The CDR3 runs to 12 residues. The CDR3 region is CVSSLWQNEQFF. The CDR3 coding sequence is TGTGTCAGCAGCTTATGGCAGAATGAGCAGTTCTTC.

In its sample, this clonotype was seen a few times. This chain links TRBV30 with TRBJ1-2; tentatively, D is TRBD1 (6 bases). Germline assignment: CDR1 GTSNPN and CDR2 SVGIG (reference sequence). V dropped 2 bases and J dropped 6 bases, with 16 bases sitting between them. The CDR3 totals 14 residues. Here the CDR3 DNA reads TGTGCCTGGAGTCGAGGGGCGGACAGCGATGGCTACACCTTC. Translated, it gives CAWSRGADSDGYTF.

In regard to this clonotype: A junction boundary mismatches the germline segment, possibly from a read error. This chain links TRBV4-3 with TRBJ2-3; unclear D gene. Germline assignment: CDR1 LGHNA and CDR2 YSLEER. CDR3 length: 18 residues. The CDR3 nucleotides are TGCTCCAGCAGCCAATCTCCGCCGGGTAGTGGGAGCACAGATACGCAGTATTTT. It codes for CSSSQSPPGSGSTDTQYF.